A selection of T cell receptor beta chains follows, all from one sample in a study of blood T cell repertoires in COVID-19. Sequencing was performed with immunoSEQ multiplex PCR; in TCRdb, only in-frame clones are kept and a portion is missing. The sample has about 200,000 clones; 80% are singletons. Material for sequencing was peripheral blood. These receptors were collected from a human donor in a cohort sampled during active COVID-19. Both conserved end residues are part of each CDR3. The order of the fields is J gene, V gene, D gene, CDR3 protein. A D gene is named only where the DNA matches it firmly.

TRBJ2-7	TRBV19	TRBD2	CASSVAGAGYEQYF
TRBJ2-1	TRBV11-2	TRBD2	CASSSGLALFF
TRBJ2-2	TRBV18	NA	CASSPPAGLLTGELFF
TRBJ2-3	TRBV6-2/TRBV6-3	NA	CASSYKGRTYSSTDTQYF
TRBJ2-1	TRBV3-1/TRBV3-2	TRBD2	CASSRASGFSYNEQFF
TRBJ2-3	TRBV10-3	TRBD2	CATSRTSGSADTQYF
TRBJ2-7	TRBV5-1	TRBD2	CASSFGLAVSYEQYF
TRBJ2-7	TRBV19	TRBD1	CASRRTGVSLDTYEQYF
TRBJ2-1	TRBV4-3	TRBD2	CASSQDRASGRHEQFF
TRBJ2-1	TRBV7-2	NA	CASSLGARGNEQFF
TRBJ2-6	TRBV18	NA	CASSLTRGAGANVLTF
TRBJ2-1	TRBV10-3	NA	CAISEGGTYYNEQFF
TRBJ2-7	TRBV5-1	NA	CASSLDGEQYF
TRBJ1-2	TRBV6-5	TRBD1	CASTRTGPNYGYTF
TRBJ2-7	TRBV4-1	NA	CASRSKRGSSYEQYF
TRBJ2-7	TRBV12-3/TRBV12-4	NA	CASRERYEQYF
TRBJ2-7	TRBV4-3	TRBD1	CASSRGTGASYEQYF
TRBJ1-1	TRBV28	NA	CASSLLKSREAFF
TRBJ2-2	TRBV28	NA	CASSPRGVRGTGELFF
TRBJ1-5	TRBV9	TRBD1	CASSLGTGDNQPQHF
TRBJ1-2	TRBV10-3	NA	CAISAVSTNGYTF
TRBJ1-1	TRBV19	NA	CASSHPTLNTEAFF
TRBJ2-7	TRBV24-1	NA	CATSPGAVSYEQYF
TRBJ2-5	TRBV9	NA	CASSVGRSQETQYF
TRBJ1-4	TRBV28	NA	CASSPTGFEKLFF
TRBJ1-4	TRBV28	NA	CATLTAQNEKLFF
TRBJ2-7	TRBV24-1	NA	CATSDSGGTPVPEQYF
TRBJ1-2	TRBV30	TRBD1	CAWSTGQGYGYTF
TRBJ1-6	TRBV19	NA	CASSISGAPRDSPLHF
TRBJ1-4	TRBV28	NA	CASSSFRGPNEKLFF
TRBJ1-2	TRBV5-8	NA	CASSLRPVGRRGGYTF
TRBJ1-1	TRBV6-1	NA	CASSEMLTAEAFF